Ten or more counts support the clone carrying this T cell receptor beta chain. The target antigen is unknown. CDR3 size: 13 residues. Per germline, CDR1 DFQATT and CDR2 SNEGSKA (reference sequence). The ends were cut back, 6 bases at V and 5 bases at J, with 17 bases in the middle. Orbital computed tomography and thyroid ultrasound, together with serum TRAb and thyroxine and clinical symptoms, were used for diagnoses. These data are taken from a study of T cells in Graves' hyperthyroidism and ophthalmopathy. Study-level results: Most clonotypes that expanded in the thyroid above 0.001 also showed up in blood. With a median lead of roughly 6.2 months before onset, the model predicted ophthalmopathy. A model using 13 V-J features told ophthalmopathy apart from stable hyperthyroidism.

The CDR3 regions of TCR beta were amplified from RNA transcripts. With the HTBI primer set, the TCR CDR3 went through a first round of RT-PCR. MiXCR was run by TCRdb on the multiplex PCR reads, yielding one entry per CDR3 protein. The table has about 620,000 distinct CDR3 sequences, roughly 17% seen once. Material for sequencing was blood. This sequence originates from a young woman with Graves' hyperthyroidism. This rearrangement joins TRBV20-1 to TRBJ2-7; TRBD1 might be the D (5 bases). CDR3 amino acids: CSAEGQGGDEQYF. The DNA for the CDR3 is TGCAGTGCCGAAGGGCAGGGCGGCGACGAGCAGTACTTC.